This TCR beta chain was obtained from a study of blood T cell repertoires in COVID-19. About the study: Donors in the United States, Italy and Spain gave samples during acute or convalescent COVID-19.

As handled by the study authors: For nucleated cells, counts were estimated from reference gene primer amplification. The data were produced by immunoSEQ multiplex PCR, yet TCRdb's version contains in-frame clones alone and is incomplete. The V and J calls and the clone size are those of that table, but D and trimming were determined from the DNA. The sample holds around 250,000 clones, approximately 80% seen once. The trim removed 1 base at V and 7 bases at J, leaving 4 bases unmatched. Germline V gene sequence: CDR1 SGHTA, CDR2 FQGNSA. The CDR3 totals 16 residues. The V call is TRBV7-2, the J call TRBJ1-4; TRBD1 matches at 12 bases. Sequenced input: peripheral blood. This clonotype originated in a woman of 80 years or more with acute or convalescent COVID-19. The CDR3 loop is CASSLGGDRGPEKLFF. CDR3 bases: TGTGCCAGCAGCTTAGGGGGGGACAGGGGGCCTGAAAAACTGTTTTTT.